These T cell receptor beta chains were read from a single sample in a study of cytomegalovirus exposure and HLA in healthy donors. The repertoire was sequenced with immunoSEQ multiplex PCR; TCRdb's copy has only in-frame clones and lacks some. In the table there are some 150,000 clones, 75% to 80% of which are singletons. The source material was PBMCs. The receptors were sampled from a woman between 25 and 40 years old in good health and CMV-seronegative. CDR3s include the opening cysteine and the closing phenylalanine or tryptophan. Each record gives: J gene, clone size, D gene, V gene, CDR3 protein, CDR3 DNA. A D gene is named only where the DNA matches it firmly. Size is omitted from some rows. Given values are once, few, many or a class for expanded clones.

j_gene: TRBJ2-2
abundance: many
d_gene: TRBD2
v_gene: TRBV5-1
CDR3aa: CASSLGSGGSLELFF
CDR3nt: TGCGCCAGCAGCTTGGGAAGCGGGGGGTCCCTTGAGCTGTTTTTT

j_gene: TRBJ2-3
abundance: NA
d_gene: NA
v_gene: TRBV2
CDR3aa: CASSVPGNRAGDTDTQYF
CDR3nt: TGTGCCAGCAGTGTCCCTGGCAACAGGGCCGGAGACACAGATACGCAGTATTTT

j_gene: TRBJ2-3
abundance: NA
d_gene: TRBD1
v_gene: TRBV7-8
CDR3aa: CASSRNPTGDTDTQYF
CDR3nt: TGTGCCAGCAGCCGAAACCCGACAGGGGACACAGATACGCAGTATTTT

j_gene: TRBJ2-5
abundance: NA
d_gene: NA
v_gene: TRBV9
CDR3aa: CASSPEGRRQETQYF
CDR3nt: TGTGCCAGCAGCCCTGAGGGCAGGAGGCAAGAGACCCAGTACTTC

j_gene: TRBJ1-1
abundance: NA
d_gene: NA
v_gene: TRBV11-2
CDR3aa: CASSLDRGNTEAFF
CDR3nt: TGTGCCAGCAGCTTAGATCGGGGGAACACTGAAGCTTTCTTT

j_gene: TRBJ2-7
abundance: NA
d_gene: NA
v_gene: TRBV2
CDR3aa: CASTTGPPSYEQYF
CDR3nt: TGTGCCAGCACGACAGGACCCCCCTCCTACGAGCAGTACTTC

j_gene: TRBJ1-1
abundance: NA
d_gene: NA
v_gene: TRBV18
CDR3aa: CASSLTVNTEAFF
CDR3nt: TGTGCCAGCTCACTCACGGTGAACACTGAAGCTTTCTTT

j_gene: TRBJ2-5
abundance: NA
d_gene: NA
v_gene: TRBV20-1
CDR3aa: CRAGGKETQYF
CDR3nt: TGCAGAGCTGGGGGCAAAGAGACCCAGTACTTC

j_gene: TRBJ2-4
abundance: NA
d_gene: NA
v_gene: TRBV5-1
CDR3aa: CASSFSGVKNIQYF
CDR3nt: TGCGCCAGCAGCTTTTCAGGGGTAAAAAACATTCAGTACTTC

j_gene: TRBJ2-3
abundance: NA
d_gene: TRBD2
v_gene: TRBV4-1
CDR3aa: CASSQLGGGTDTQYF
CDR3nt: TGCGCCAGCAGCCAGTTGGGGGGGGGCACAGATACGCAGTATTTT

j_gene: TRBJ2-3
abundance: NA
d_gene: TRBD2
v_gene: TRBV5-1
CDR3aa: CASSLGDYTDTQYF
CDR3nt: TGCGCCAGCAGCTTGGGGGACTACACAGATACGCAGTATTTT

j_gene: TRBJ2-3
abundance: once
d_gene: TRBD2
v_gene: TRBV7-8
CDR3aa: CASSPREGSTDTQYF
CDR3nt: TGTGCCAGCAGCCCGAGGGAGGGGAGCACAGATACGCAGTATTTT

j_gene: TRBJ2-6
abundance: NA
d_gene: NA
v_gene: TRBV9
CDR3aa: CASSVASGRANVLTF
CDR3nt: TGTGCCAGCAGCGTAGCTTCGGGTCGGGCCAACGTCCTGACTTTC

j_gene: TRBJ2-1
abundance: NA
d_gene: TRBD2
v_gene: TRBV15
CDR3aa: CAVGGLAGLPYNEQFF
CDR3nt: TGTGCGGTGGGGGGACTAGCGGGGCTACCCTACAATGAGCAGTTCTTC

j_gene: TRBJ1-2
abundance: NA
d_gene: NA
v_gene: TRBV4-2
CDR3aa: CASSQGTDGYTF
CDR3nt: TGTGCCAGCAGCCAAGGGACAGATGGCTACACCTTC

j_gene: TRBJ1-6
abundance: NA
d_gene: NA
v_gene: TRBV5-8
CDR3aa: CASSLRGKNSPLHF
CDR3nt: TGTGCCAGCAGCTTGCGGGGAAAGAATTCACCCCTCCACTTT

j_gene: TRBJ1-1
abundance: NA
d_gene: NA
v_gene: TRBV14
CDR3aa: CASSQAGMNTEAFF
CDR3nt: TGTGCCAGCAGCCAAGCGGGGATGAACACTGAAGCTTTCTTT

j_gene: TRBJ1-4
abundance: few
d_gene: NA
v_gene: TRBV27
CDR3aa: CASSLRPGHPEKKLFF
CDR3nt: TGTGCCAGCAGTCTCCGACCGGGACATCCTGAAAAAAAACTGTTTTTT

j_gene: TRBJ1-2
abundance: NA
d_gene: NA
v_gene: TRBV27
CDR3aa: CASSLFGGGNGYTF
CDR3nt: TGTGCCAGCAGTTTATTTGGGGGAGGGAACGGCTACACCTTC

j_gene: TRBJ1-1
abundance: NA
d_gene: NA
v_gene: TRBV7-3
CDR3aa: CASSLRTGGIAEAFF
CDR3nt: TGTGCCAGCAGCTTAAGAACGGGGGGGATTGCTGAAGCTTTCTTT

j_gene: TRBJ2-1
abundance: NA
d_gene: NA
v_gene: TRBV12-2
CDR3aa: CASRPRRGSRDNEQFF
CDR3nt: TGTGCAAGTCGCCCACGGCGGGGTAGCAGGGACAATGAGCAGTTCTTC

j_gene: TRBJ2-6
abundance: NA
d_gene: NA
v_gene: TRBV30
CDR3aa: CAWRGQSSGANVLTF
CDR3nt: TGTGCCTGGAGAGGACAGTCCTCTGGGGCCAACGTCCTGACTTTC

j_gene: TRBJ1-2
abundance: NA
d_gene: TRBD1
v_gene: TRBV7-8
CDR3aa: CASSSRQGVAYGYTF
CDR3nt: TGTGCCAGCAGCTCCAGACAGGGGGTAGCCTATGGCTACACCTTC

j_gene: TRBJ1-2
abundance: NA
d_gene: NA
v_gene: TRBV7-9
CDR3aa: CASSSPSGGREDDGYTF
CDR3nt: TGTGCCAGCAGCTCCCCGTCGGGGGGCAGGGAAGACGATGGCTACACCTTC

j_gene: TRBJ2-3
abundance: NA
d_gene: NA
v_gene: TRBV7-6
CDR3aa: CASSPGQGTDTQYF
CDR3nt: TGTGCCAGCAGCCCCGGACAAGGCACAGATACGCAGTATTTT

j_gene: TRBJ2-7
abundance: few
d_gene: NA
v_gene: TRBV25-1
CDR3aa: CASSVGSYEQYF
CDR3nt: TGTGCCAGCAGTGTCGGGTCTTACGAGCAGTACTTC

j_gene: TRBJ1-4
abundance: few
d_gene: NA
v_gene: TRBV4-2
CDR3aa: CASSQGGSKPGKLFF
CDR3nt: TGTGCCAGCAGCCAAGGGGGCTCGAAACCTGGAAAACTGTTTTTT

j_gene: TRBJ2-1
abundance: NA
d_gene: TRBD2
v_gene: TRBV18
CDR3aa: CASSPGTSGEIHNEQFF
CDR3nt: TGTGCCAGCTCACCTGGGACTAGCGGGGAGATTCACAATGAGCAGTTCTTC

j_gene: TRBJ2-7
abundance: NA
d_gene: TRBD1
v_gene: TRBV6-5
CDR3aa: CASTRQGMSREQYF
CDR3nt: TGTGCCAGCACTAGACAGGGAATGAGTCGCGAGCAGTACTTC

j_gene: TRBJ1-5
abundance: NA
d_gene: TRBD1
v_gene: TRBV27
CDR3aa: CASSPQGGGQPQHF
CDR3nt: TGTGCCAGCAGTCCTCAGGGGGGTGGTCAGCCCCAGCATTTT

j_gene: TRBJ1-6
abundance: NA
d_gene: NA
v_gene: TRBV4-1
CDR3aa: CASSQGRGGYSYNSPLHF
CDR3nt: TGCGCCAGCAGCCAAGGTCGGGGGGGCTACTCCTATAATTCACCCCTCCACTTT

j_gene: TRBJ1-1
abundance: NA
d_gene: NA
v_gene: TRBV5-5
CDR3aa: CASSLGVGGEAFF
CDR3nt: TGTGCCAGCAGCTTGGGAGTGGGAGGTGAAGCTTTCTTT

j_gene: TRBJ1-5
abundance: NA
d_gene: NA
v_gene: TRBV6-5
CDR3aa: CASSPLKGVKHF
CDR3nt: TGTGCCAGCAGCCCTCTTAAAGGGGTTAAGCATTTT

j_gene: TRBJ2-3
abundance: NA
d_gene: NA
v_gene: TRBV25-1
CDR3aa: CASSESGGLRTDTQYF
CDR3nt: TGTGCCAGCAGTGAATCCGGGGGACTTCGCACAGATACGCAGTATTTT

j_gene: TRBJ2-7
abundance: NA
d_gene: TRBD1
v_gene: TRBV5-1
CDR3aa: CASSLGFGDRGNEQYF
CDR3nt: TGCGCCAGCAGCTTGGGTTTTGGAGACAGGGGCAACGAGCAGTACTTC

j_gene: TRBJ2-1
abundance: NA
d_gene: NA
v_gene: TRBV14
CDR3aa: CASSPVGGSYNEQFF
CDR3nt: TGTGCCAGCAGCCCGGTGGGGGGATCCTACAATGAGCAGTTCTTC

j_gene: TRBJ2-2
abundance: few
d_gene: TRBD1
v_gene: TRBV2
CDR3aa: CASGGQGSAGELFF
CDR3nt: TGTGCCAGCGGAGGACAGGGGTCCGCCGGGGAGCTGTTTTTT

j_gene: TRBJ2-7
abundance: NA
d_gene: TRBD2
v_gene: TRBV7-2
CDR3aa: CASSPGLASYEQYF
CDR3nt: TGTGCCAGCAGCCCGGGACTAGCCAGCTACGAGCAGTACTTC

j_gene: TRBJ1-1
abundance: few
d_gene: NA
v_gene: TRBV6-5
CDR3aa: CASSYYGPGHPEAFF
CDR3nt: TGTGCCAGCAGTTACTACGGCCCGGGACACCCCGAGGCTTTCTTT

j_gene: TRBJ1-2
abundance: NA
d_gene: NA
v_gene: TRBV5-1
CDR3aa: CASSLTELYGYTF
CDR3nt: TGCGCCAGCAGCTTGACAGAACTCTATGGCTACACCTTC

j_gene: TRBJ1-2
abundance: NA
d_gene: NA
v_gene: TRBV6-1
CDR3aa: CASKMTGPYGYTF
CDR3nt: TGTGCCAGCAAGATGACAGGCCCCTATGGCTACACCTTC

j_gene: TRBJ2-7
abundance: NA
d_gene: TRBD1
v_gene: TRBV6-1
CDR3aa: CASSTRQGMQYF
CDR3nt: TGTGCCAGCAGTACAAGACAGGGAATGCAGTACTTC

j_gene: TRBJ2-7
abundance: NA
d_gene: TRBD1
v_gene: TRBV5-1
CDR3aa: CASSLSGTAYEQYF
CDR3nt: TGCGCCAGCAGCCTCTCCGGGACAGCCTACGAGCAGTACTTC

j_gene: TRBJ1-2
abundance: NA
d_gene: NA
v_gene: TRBV6-5
CDR3aa: CASSFTASDYGYTF
CDR3nt: TGTGCCAGCAGTTTCACAGCCTCAGACTATGGCTACACCTTC

j_gene: TRBJ2-7
abundance: NA
d_gene: TRBD1
v_gene: TRBV2
CDR3aa: CASSNGQGTYEQYF
CDR3nt: TGTGCCAGCAGTAATGGACAGGGGACCTACGAGCAGTACTTC

j_gene: TRBJ1-5
abundance: NA
d_gene: NA
v_gene: TRBV4-2
CDR3aa: CASSPGGELNSNQPQHF
CDR3nt: TGTGCCAGCAGCCCCGGAGGGGAGCTCAATAGCAATCAGCCCCAGCATTTT